The present TCR beta chain was sequenced within a study of blood T cell repertoires in COVID-19. Study background: T cells, B-cell-depleted T cells, or PBMCs provided the cDNA or gDNA that served as material.

Germline assignment: CDR1 SGDLS and CDR2 YYNGEE. V was clipped by 3 bases and J by 4 bases; unmatched bases: 1. The CDR3 extends over 13 amino acids. Cohort allocation depended upon clinical history that participants reported. As processed by the authors: Nucleated cell number was recorded as an estimate derived from reference gene primer amplification. The table came from immunoSEQ multiplex PCR; TCRdb's copy has only in-frame clones and leaves some out. That table is the source of V, J and clone size, and D and trimming were worked out from the DNA. The profile shows about 270,000 clones, about 82% of them singletons.

The chain is built from TRBV9 and TRBJ1-1; 9 bases are shared with TRBD1. The sequenced material came from PBMCs or T cells enriched from blood (not recorded which). The sequence was collected from a woman in her 50s with acute COVID-19. The CDR3 spells CASSADRGTEAFF. The CDR3, as DNA: TGTGCCAGCAGCGCGGACAGGGGCACTGAAGCTTTCTTT.